Shown below are 23 T cell receptor beta chains from a single sample sequenced in a study of blood T cells in healthy people across ages. Together with a sample-barcoded 5' primer, a J-beta primer mix was included in a second PCR lasting roughly 7 to 11 cycles. Using its own MiXCR run on the 5' RACE reads, TCRdb lists one record per CDR3 protein. This repertoire shows roughly 1,500,000 distinct CDR3 sequences, 40% to 50% found once; its top ten account for roughly 7.7%. Material: blood. The origin of the receptors is a woman between 18 and 29 years old in good health.

This sequence joins TRBV29-1 and TRBJ2-3; D not resolved. Germline loops: CDR1 SQVTM, CDR2 ANQGSEA. This CDR3 contains 14 residues. The V end was cut by 6 bases, the J end by 0 bases, with 13 bases between. Here the CDR3 DNA reads TGCAGCGTCGAAAAGATAATAAGCACAGATACGCAGTATTTT. Translating it yields CSVEKIISTDTQYF.

Only a few counts were recorded for this clonotype. The gene calls are TRBV20-1 and TRBJ2-3, with 10 bases that match TRBD1. Germline V gene lookup returns CDR1 DFQATT and CDR2 SNEGSKA (reference sequence). This CDR3 contains 14 residues. V dropped 5 bases and J dropped 5; count of bases not matched to a gene: 7. CDR3 nucleotides: TGCAGTGCTGGACCCGACAGGGGGCTAGATACGCAGTATTTT. This encodes CSAGPDRGLDTQYF.

The chain carries TRBV10-2 and TRBJ2-7; D possibly corresponds to TRBD1 (5 bases). Per the germline V gene, CDR1 is WSHSY and CDR2 is SAAADI. V was pared by 0 bases and J by 3 bases, with 12 bases between. CDR3 length equals 15 residues. The CDR3, as DNA: TGCGCCAGCAGTGAGTCAACAGGTCCTCTCTACGAGCAGTACTTC. This codes for CASSESTGPLYEQYF.

The chain combines TRBV12-3 or TRBV12-4 with TRBJ2-3, with D perhaps matching TRBD1 or TRBD2 (5 bases each). Trimming removed 6 bases at V and 0 bases at J, with 13 bases between. This CDR3 is built from 15 residues. CDR3 nucleotides: TGTGCCAGCAGACCGGGACCACCCAGCACAGATACGCAGTATTTT. Amino acids: CASRPGPPSTDTQYF.

This clonotype was recorded a few times. The chain links TRBV7-9 to TRBJ2-3, with D perhaps given as TRBD1 or TRBD2 (5 bases each). Germline V gives CDR1 SEHNR, CDR2 FQNEAQ (reference sequence). Trimming removed 4 bases at V and 1 base at J, with 12 bases between. The CDR3 consists of 15 residues. CDR3 residues: CASSSGRGRTDTQYF. In nucleotides, the CDR3 is TGTGCCAGCAGCTCCGGTCGGGGACGCACAGATACGCAGTATTTT.

The V and J genes are TRBV2 and TRBJ1-1, with D tentatively TRBD1 (6 bases). The germline gives CDR1 SNHLY, CDR2 FYNNEI. This CDR3 has 15 residues. The ends were cut back, 6 bases at V and 5 bases at J, with 19 bases in the middle. The CDR3 loop is CASSTGQMRTTEAFF. DNA of the CDR3: TGTGCCAGCAGCACCGGACAGATGCGAACAACTGAAGCTTTCTTT.

The rearrangement joins TRBV2 to TRBJ2-4, with a tentative D call TRBD2 (6 bases). V was trimmed by 3 bases and J by 6 bases, leaving 9 bases between them. The germline V gene has CDR1 SNHLY and CDR2 FYNNEI. The CDR3 runs to 13 residues. CDR3: CASSDGTLNIQYF. In nucleotides, the CDR3 is TGTGCCAGCAGTGACGGGACTTTAAACATTCAGTACTTC.

The chain uses TRBV14 and TRBJ2-1; tentative D call: TRBD2 (6 bases). Trimming removed 1 base at V and 9 bases at J, with 13 bases between. The CDR3 contains 14 residues. Germline CDR1 is SGHDN and CDR2 is FVKESK. CDR3 DNA: TGTGCCAGCAGCCAAGGAGTCGACGGGGGTGAGCAGTTCTTC. Protein: CASSQGVDGGEQFF.

This chain uses TRBV5-4 with TRBJ2-7; 10 bases line up with TRBD1. CDR3 length: 12 residues. After removal of 9 bases from V and 2 bases from J, the junction contained 2 bases not matched to a gene. Looked up from germline, CDR1 is SGHNT and CDR2 is YYREEE (reference sequence). CDR3: CAIGTGAYEQYF. The CDR3 bases are TGTGCCATCGGGACAGGGGCCTACGAGCAGTACTTC.

CDR3 bases: TGCGCCAGCAGCCAAGTGGCAGGGGCGCTCAAAAAACTGTTTTTT. Its protein product is CASSQVAGALKKLFF. The rearrangement links TRBV4-1 to TRBJ1-4; maybe TRBD1 (6 bases). This CDR3 spans 15 amino acids. Per the germline V gene, CDR1 is MGHRA and CDR2 is YSYEKL. The ends were cut back, 1 base at V and 9 bases at J, with 15 bases in the middle.

The J gene is TRBJ2-3, the V gene TRBV6-5, with D perhaps assigned TRBD1 or TRBD2 (5 bases each). CDR3 size: 13 residues. The V end lost 11 bases, the J end lost 1 base, and 13 bases lay between the germline ends. The germline gives CDR1 MNHEY, CDR2 SVGAGI. The CDR3 reads CAGHGACTDTQYF. The CDR3 DNA reads TGTGCCGGTCACGGGGCATGCACAGATACGCAGTATTTT.

The table lists this clonotype with a few counts. The CDR3 sequence is CASSKLGAKTYEQYF. The CDR3 DNA is TGTGCCAGCAGCAAACTAGGGGCGAAGACCTACGAGCAGTACTTC. V and J are TRBV21-1 and TRBJ2-7; TRBD1 was called by the table and not checked on the DNA. TRBV21-1 is labeled a pseudogene. The CDR3 extends over 15 amino acids.

At least ten counts were recorded for this clonotype. The genes are TRBV6-5 and TRBJ1-2; D not certain. V was trimmed by 6 bases and J by 8 bases, leaving 7 bases between them. CDR1 is MNHEY, CDR2 SVGAGI, per germline. The CDR3 spans 10 residues. In DNA, the CDR3 is TGTGCCAGCAGGGGTGGAGGCTACACCTTC. Protein product: CASRGGGYTF.

As for this clonotype: Since a much larger clone is just one base distant, this may be a read error. V usage is TRBV3-1 and J usage is TRBJ1-2; 7 bases fit TRBD1. V trimming: 4 bases; J trimming: 4 bases; junction bases outside the gene matches: 3. Looked up from germline, CDR1 is LGHDT and CDR2 is YNNKEL (reference sequence). The CDR3 runs to 13 residues. The CDR3 is CASSRGQTYGYTF. CDR3 in DNA: TGTGCCAGCAGCCGGGGACAGACCTATGGCTACACCTTC.

This chain connects TRBV7-2 to TRBJ2-1; D not certain. CDR3 length: 12 residues. The V gene's germline CDR1 is SGHTA and CDR2 FQGNSA. Trimming removed 5 bases at V and 9 bases at J, with 11 bases between. The CDR3 loop reads CASSPNVGEQFF. CDR3 bases: TGTGCCAGCAGCCCCAACGTGGGTGAGCAGTTCTTC. The full variable domain, in which reference TRBV7-2 and TRBJ2-1 provide the parts outside the CDR3, is GAGVSQSPSNKVTEKGKDVELRCDPISGHTALYWYRQSLGQGLEFLIYFQGNSAPDKSGLPSDRFSAERTGGSVSTLTIQRTQQEDSAVYLCASSPNVGEQFFGPGTRLTVL.

This clonotype was picked up many times. The J gene is TRBJ1-2, the V gene TRBV29-1, with a possible D match to TRBD1 (5 bases). Trimming stripped 7 bases from V and 5 bases from J, with 23 bases between. In germline, CDR1 is SQVTM, CDR2 ANQGSEA. CDR3 length: 15 residues. In DNA form, the CDR3 reads TGCAGCGGCTACGGGGGGGGAGGGGAGTCATATGGCTACACCTTC. Translated, it gives CSGYGGGGESYGYTF.

A remark on this clonotype: A single base separates this from a much larger clone, so it may be a read error. In nucleotides, the CDR3 is TGTGCCAGCAGTGTCAACAGGGCGACGGATACGCAGTATTTT. This sequence encodes CASSVNRATDTQYF. The chain links TRBV27 to TRBJ2-3, with D perhaps TRBD1 (6 bases). This CDR3 is built from 14 residues. Germline V CDR1 and CDR2: MNHEY, SMNVEV (reference sequence). Trimming pared 5 bases from V and 6 bases from J, leaving 15 bases between.

The chain links TRBV3-1 to TRBJ1-1; the D is unclear. The CDR3 is made up of 13 amino acids. Germline assignment: CDR1 LGHDT and CDR2 YNNKEL (reference sequence). V was clipped by 5 bases and J by 3 bases, with 10 bases between them. CDR3 residues: CASSVRAHTEAFF. The CDR3 bases are TGTGCCAGCAGCGTCCGGGCCCACACTGAAGCTTTCTTT.

The V and J genes are TRBV2 and TRBJ1-2; D may be TRBD1 (6 bases). The CDR3 is 16 amino acids. The V gene's germline CDR1 is SNHLY and CDR2 FYNNEI. Trimming stripped 6 bases from V and 8 bases from J, with 25 bases between. As DNA, the CDR3 is TGTGCCAGCAGCCCACAATCAGGGGAAGTTGGTAGGGGCTACACCTTC. It translates to CASSPQSGEVGRGYTF.

The rearrangement uses TRBV5-6 and TRBJ2-3, with D uncertain. CDR1 is SGHDT and CDR2 is YYEEEE in the germline V gene. The CDR3 contains 16 residues. The germline V and J ends were trimmed by 3 bases and 3 bases, with 17 bases remaining between them. The CDR3 nucleotides are TGTGCCAGCAGCTCCACTAAAATCCGGATTACAGATACGCAGTATTTT. Residues: CASSSTKIRITDTQYF. The full variable domain, completed using reference TRBV5-6 and TRBJ2-3, is DAGVTQSPTHLIKTRGQQVTLRCSPKSGHDTVSWYQQALGQGPQFIFQYYEEEERQRGNFPDRFSGHQFPNYSSELNVNALLLGDSALYLCASSSTKIRITDTQYFGPGTRLTVL.

The rearrangement uses TRBV6-5 and TRBJ2-3; 10 bases align to TRBD2. V gave up 4 bases and J gave up 1 base; unmatched junction bases: 5. Germline V gene lookup returns CDR1 MNHEY and CDR2 SVGAGI. The CDR3 is made up of 16 amino acids. The CDR3 nucleotides read TGTGCCAGCAGTTTGACTAGCGGGTGGGGCACAGATACGCAGTATTTT. Amino acids: CASSLTSGWGTDTQYF.

This clonotype was observed once. J is TRBJ2-6 and V is TRBV5-6; D not resolved. V was trimmed by 2 bases and J by 0 bases, leaving 9 bases between them. Germline lookup yields CDR1 SGHDT and CDR2 YYEEEE. CDR3 length: 16 amino acids. CDR3 bases: TGTGCCAGCAGCTTCAGTGGTGGCTCTGGGGCCAACGTCCTGACTTTC. This sequence encodes CASSFSGGSGANVLTF.

The genes are TRBV2 and TRBJ2-5, with 7 bases identical to TRBD2. The closer fit of TRBJ2-7 to the DNA end suggests the J call may be wrong. CDR3 size: 14 residues. Germline CDR1 SNHLY, CDR2 FYNNEI. CDR3 amino acids: CASRRTSSTYEQYF. The CDR3 DNA is TGTGCCAGCAGAAGGACTAGTTCAACCTACGAGCAGTACTTC.